A single TCR beta chain is shown here with its context. Its antigen is undetermined. This sequence may be a read error, since a much larger clone differs from it by one base. TCR beta cDNA libraries had unique molecular identifiers. Yield was some 540,000 cDNA molecules from roughly 0.93 to 9.6 million T cells. TCRdb called the PCR reads again in MiXCR, with one record for every CDR3 protein. The data show 250,000 to 300,000 distinct CDR3 sequences, roughly a third seen once. The record originates from a study of post-analysis software for immune sequencing data. General observations from the study: The study found significantly lower normalized Chao1 diversity in multiple sclerosis patients than in controls. Analysis by F measure revealed that same-batch samples clustered strongly together. Higher frequency in patients than in controls was seen for roughly five TRBV segments, with TRBV5-6, TRBV5-1 and TRBV20-1 among them.

The V end lost 5 bases, the J end lost 2 bases, and 18 bases lay between the germline ends. The germline CDR1 and CDR2 sequences are SGHTA and FQGNSA. The CDR3 totals 16 residues. This clonotype was obtained from a girl aged 10 to 17 with multiple sclerosis. Sequencing input: blood. V is TRBV7-2 and J is TRBJ1-2; D may be TRBD1 (6 bases). CDR3 sequence: CASSDGRGAPNYGYTF. CDR3 coding DNA: TGTGCCAGCAGCGATGGACGGGGGGCGCCCAACTATGGCTACACCTTC. Looking up the rest from reference TRBV7-2 and TRBJ1-2 gives the full variable domain: GAGVSQSPSNKVTEKGKDVELRCDPISGHTALYWYRQSLGQGLEFLIYFQGNSAPDKSGLPSDRFSAERTGGSVSTLTIQRTQQEDSAVYLCASSDGRGAPNYGYTFGSGTRLTVV.